This paragraph covers one T cell receptor beta chain sequence. Its specificity is unknown. The entry originates in a study of shared clonotypes between healthy human individuals. Study-level information: CD4 naive and memory got three plates each, CD8 naive two, CD8 memory one.

CD45RO-negative, CCR7-selected cells formed the naive CD8 fraction, which excluded terminally differentiated effector memory CD45RA+ cells. The donors were all Caucasian adults (living in Nashville, Tennessee). Study outcomes and limitations: In contrast to clonotypes shared by all four donors, non-shared clonotypes had lower generation probabilities.

The repertoire was sequenced with immunoSEQ multiplex PCR; TCRdb's copy has only in-frame clones and lacks some. The sample has more than 600,000 clones; about 90% are singletons. V gave up 2 bases and J gave up 6 bases, with 5 bases separating them. Germline assignment: CDR1 KGHSH and CDR2 LQKENI. The length of the CDR3 is 12 residues. This sequence joins TRBV18 and TRBJ2-1, with D possibly TRBD2 on 5 matching bases. The sequencing input was naive CD8+ T cells sorted from blood. This TCR was sampled from a young man in good health. The CDR3 here is CASSPGSNEQFF. CDR3 coding DNA: TGTGCCAGCTCACCAGGGAGCAATGAGCAGTTCTTC.